The next 17 T cell receptor beta chains were all read from a single sample in a study of regulatory T cells in long-lasting Graves disease. As to time point: newly diagnosed GD, antithyroid drugs for less than 3 months. PBMC RNA was the source of the TCR library. Libraries of TCR beta came from iRepertoire HTBI primers plus Arm-PCR of CDR3 regions. Via MiXCR, TCRdb re-called the multiplex PCR reads, giving one row per CDR3 protein. The data contain under 500,000 distinct CDR3 sequences, 16% of them singletons. These data were likewise used in another study, on T cells in Graves' hyperthyroidism and ophthalmopathy.

Sequencing used peripheral blood mononuclear cells (PBMCs), obtained at new diagnosis, from a patient treated with antithyroid drugs. These receptors were collected from a woman in her twenties or thirties with Graves disease.

This clonotype was observed many times. This sequence joins TRBV10-2 and TRBJ1-5; D unclear. The CDR3 consists of 17 residues. V lost 4 bases, J lost 4 bases, and 20 bases lay in between. In germline, CDR1 is WSHSY, CDR2 SAAADI. The chain's CDR3 is CASSAEGFLARNQPQHF. DNA for the CDR3: TGCGCCAGCAGTGCTGAGGGATTCCTCGCGCGGAATCAGCCCCAGCATTTT.

At least ten counts were recorded for this clonotype. The chain has TRBV12-3 or TRBV12-4 and TRBJ2-1, with 8 nucleotides matching TRBD2. V shed 5 bases and J 3 bases; nucleotides not matched to a gene: 6. The CDR3 runs to 15 residues. The DNA for the CDR3 is TGTGCCAGCAGTCCGGGAGGGGAGGGCTACAATGAGCAGTTCTTC. Translated, it gives CASSPGGEGYNEQFF.

This clonotype was counted at least ten times. CDR3 sequence (DNA): TGTGCCAGCAGTTCCACTAGCGGGAGAATCCACGAGCAGTACTTC. Translation gives CASSSTSGRIHEQYF. V is TRBV27 and J is TRBJ2-7; 11 bases align to TRBD2. The CDR3 is made up of 15 amino acids. Germline V gives CDR1 MNHEY, CDR2 SMNVEV (reference sequence). The V and J ends lost 4 bases and 5 bases, in that order; junction bases with no gene match: 7.

In the case of this clonotype: A much larger clone lies a single base off, so this may be a read error. The chain recombines TRBV5-1 with TRBJ2-7; TRBD2 matches at 7 bases. The CDR3 extends over 15 amino acids. The V gene end was trimmed by 3 bases and the J gene end by 1 base; junction bases not matched to a gene: 7. The germline CDR1 and CDR2 sequences are SGHRS and YFSETQ. The CDR3 nucleotides read TGCGCCAGCAGCTGGGGGGGGATCGTGTCCTACGAGCAGTACTTC. Translating it yields CASSWGGIVSYEQYF.

This clonotype has ten or more counts. The chain combines TRBV5-8 with TRBJ1-1; D uncertain. The length of the CDR3 is 16 residues. Per germline, CDR1 SGHTS and CDR2 YDEGEE. Trimming stripped 3 bases from V and 4 bases from J, with 19 bases between. The CDR3 reads CASSWTTASMFTEAFF. The CDR3 DNA reads as TGTGCCAGCAGCTGGACCACAGCAAGTATGTTCACTGAAGCTTTCTTT.

The chain employs TRBV6-1 and TRBJ1-5; a possible D gene is TRBD1 (6 bases). Germline CDR1 MNHNS, CDR2 SASEGT. V was trimmed by 7 bases and J by 9 bases, leaving 19 bases between them. The CDR3 has 14 amino acids. The CDR3 DNA follows: TGTGCCAGCAAAATGACAGGTGACCTGGGGCCCCAGCATTTT. Protein: CASKMTGDLGPQHF.

This clonotype appeared many times. The chain recombines TRBV27 with TRBJ2-1; D is uncertain. The CDR3 covers 13 residues. Trimming removed 9 bases at V and 6 bases at J, with 15 bases between. Germline CDR1 is MNHEY and CDR2 is SMNVEV (reference sequence). The CDR3 is CASHPLPGNEQFF. The CDR3, as DNA: TGTGCCAGTCATCCTCTTCCCGGCAATGAGCAGTTCTTC.

This clonotype has a handful of counts. The rearrangement joins TRBV6-1 to TRBJ1-4, with a possible D match to TRBD1 (5 bases). V was clipped by 6 bases and J by 2 bases, with 13 bases between them. Germline V gene sequence: CDR1 MNHNS, CDR2 SASEGT. CDR3 length equals 15 residues. The CDR3 nucleotides read TGTGCCAGCAGCTATCTCCGGGACACTAATGAAAAACTGTTTTTT. Translation gives CASSYLRDTNEKLFF.

This clonotype appeared many times. V and J are TRBV11-2 and TRBJ2-1; D perhaps matches TRBD2 (5 bases). CDR1 and CDR2 from the germline V gene are SGHAT and FQNNGV. V shed 5 bases and J shed 7 bases, with 12 bases lying between them. The CDR3 has 13 residues. The CDR3 nucleotides are TGTGCCAGCAGCCCCGGACTTTCAAATGAGCAGTTCTTC. Encoded protein: CASSPGLSNEQFF.

This clonotype occurred many times. J is TRBJ1-1 and V is TRBV11-2; no firm D call. The V gene's germline CDR1 is SGHAT and CDR2 FQNNGV. V was clipped by 5 bases and J by 1 base, with 20 bases between them. This CDR3 region has 17 residues. The CDR3 reads CASSIQEPGWENTEAFF. The CDR3 nucleotides are TGTGCCAGCAGCATACAAGAACCCGGATGGGAGAACACTGAAGCTTTCTTT.

This clonotype was counted a few times. The chain joins TRBV5-4 to TRBJ2-3; D ambiguous. Per the germline V gene, CDR1 is SGHNT and CDR2 is YYREEE (reference sequence). The CDR3 is made up of 13 amino acids. V lost 3 bases to trimming and J lost 5 bases, with 10 bases between them. Here the CDR3 reads CASSSRSEDTQYF. The DNA of the CDR3 is TGTGCCAGCAGCTCCCGTAGTGAAGATACGCAGTATTTT. Drawing the rest from reference TRBV5-4 and TRBJ2-3, the complete variable domain is ETGVTQSPTHLIKTRGQQVTLRCSSQSGHNTVSWYQQALGQGPQFIFQYYREEENGRGNFPPRFSGLQFPNYSSELNVNALELDDSALYLCASSSRSEDTQYFGPGTRLTVL.

This clonotype was counted at least ten times. This chain connects TRBV2 to TRBJ2-1; 7 bases fit TRBD1. CDR1 and CDR2 from the germline V gene are SNHLY and FYNNEI. V trimming: 5 bases; J trimming: 3 bases; junction bases outside the gene matches: 7. The length of the CDR3 is 15 residues. The CDR3 DNA sequence: TGTGCCAGCAGTCCATACCGGGACAGCTACAATGAGCAGTTCTTC. It is translated as CASSPYRDSYNEQFF.

This clonotype was recorded a few times. V gene TRBV5-1 combines with J gene TRBJ1-1, with D possibly matching TRBD1 (5 bases). The CDR3 extends over 13 amino acids. V was pared by 4 bases and J by 6 bases, with 13 bases between. The germline V gene encodes CDR1 SGHRS and CDR2 YFSETQ. The CDR3 DNA reads TGCGCCAGCAGCGCCCGGGGGGGATCTGAAGCTTTCTTT. Translating gives CASSARGGSEAFF. Together with reference TRBV5-1 and TRBJ1-1, the CDR3 gives the full variable domain: KAGVTQTPRYLIKTRGQQVTLSCSPISGHRSVSWYQQTPGQGLQFLFEYFSETQRNKGNFPGRFSGRQFSNSRSEMNVSTLELGDSALYLCASSARGGSEAFFGQGTRLTVV.

This clonotype has ten or more counts. The rearrangement uses TRBV10-3 and TRBJ2-1; 9 bases fit TRBD2. The CDR3 is made up of 16 amino acids. The germline V gene encodes CDR1 ENHRY and CDR2 SYGVKD. V lost 0 bases, J lost 5 bases, and 5 bases stayed unmatched. The CDR3 is CAISESGLAGNNEQFF. The CDR3 nucleotides are TGTGCCATCAGTGAGTCGGGCCTAGCGGGAAACAATGAGCAGTTCTTC.

In its sample, this clonotype was seen many times. The V and J genes are TRBV27 and TRBJ2-3; 8 bases fit TRBD2. Germline CDR1 and CDR2: MNHEY and SMNVEV (reference sequence). The CDR3 consists of 17 residues. V dropped 6 bases and J dropped 3; count of bases not matched to a gene: 14. The CDR3: CASRGLRAGVRTDTQYF. The CDR3 bases are TGTGCCAGCAGGGGGCTGCGAGCGGGAGTACGTACAGATACGCAGTATTTT.

The chain joins TRBV7-3 to TRBJ2-5, with D hard to call. The germline V gene has CDR1 SGHTA and CDR2 FQGTGA. The CDR3 runs 13 residues. V was pared by 2 bases and J by 1 base, with 5 bases between. In nucleotides, the CDR3 is TGTGCCAGCAGCTTACCAGCCCAAGAGACCCAGTACTTC. Amino acid sequence: CASSLPAQETQYF. The variable domain in full, with the rest retrieved from reference TRBV7-3 and TRBJ2-5, is GAGVSQTPSNKVTEKGKYVELRCDPISGHTALYWYRQSLGQGPEFLIYFQGTGAADDSGLPNDRFFAVRPEGSVSTLKIQRTERGDSAVYLCASSLPAQETQYFGPGTRLLVL.

This clonotype was counted many times. The genes are TRBV20-1 and TRBJ1-5; tentatively, D is TRBD1 (6 bases). The germline gives CDR1 DFQATT, CDR2 SNEGSKA (reference sequence). This CDR3 is 14 amino acids long. The V gene lost 6 bases and the J gene lost 6 bases, with 18 bases spanning the gap. The CDR3 sequence: CSAGAGQRAQPQHF. The CDR3 DNA follows: TGCAGTGCCGGTGCCGGACAGAGGGCTCAGCCCCAGCATTTT.